These 11 T cell receptor beta chains were sequenced from one sample in a study of cytotoxic CD8 clonotypes in ibrutinib-treated CLL. The protocol was immunoSEQ multiplex PCR, while the TCRdb copy is restricted to in-frame clones and leaves out a portion. This sample has 300,000 to 400,000 clones, with around 66% found just once. The sequences come from PBMCs, collected after 36 months of ibrutinib treatment. Source of these receptors: a human donor with chronic lymphocytic leukemia.

V usage is TRBV11-2 and J usage is TRBJ2-5, with unresolved D. The germline V gene has CDR1 SGHAT and CDR2 FQNNGV. V lost 0 bases, J lost 1 base, and 6 bases lay in between. The CDR3 consists of 14 residues. The CDR3 loop is CASSLDGVQETQYF. CDR3 sequence (DNA): TGTGCCAGCAGCTTAGATGGGGTCCAAGAGACCCAGTACTTC.

The chain links TRBV10-2 to TRBJ2-5; TRBD1 aligns across 7 bases. The ends lost 9 bases at V and 5 bases at J; junction bases unmatched: 12. The CDR3 is 14 amino acids. Germline V gene data show CDR1 as WSHSY and CDR2 as SAAADI. The CDR3 loop reads CASGSYRGVETQYF. CDR3 sequence (DNA): TGCGCCAGTGGCTCGTACAGGGGAGTGGAGACCCAGTACTTC.

The CDR3 DNA reads as TGTGCCAGCAGCTTAGCGGGATTCTACGAGCAGTACTTC. Amino acid sequence: CASSLAGFYEQYF. The V call is TRBV6-1, the J call TRBJ2-7, with 8 bases that match TRBD2. Germline V CDR1 and CDR2: MNHNS, SASEGT. The CDR3 is 13 residues long. J lost 3 bases, V lost 6 bases, and 4 bases had no gene match.

The sample holds a few counts of this clone. The chain is built from TRBV9 and TRBJ1-1, with no clear D. CDR3 length: 13 residues. Germline V gives CDR1 SGDLS, CDR2 YYNGEE. Trimming removed 0 bases from V and 3 bases from J, with 6 bases in between. This chain's CDR3 is CASSVAVDTEAFF. For the CDR3, the DNA is TGTGCCAGCAGCGTAGCTGTGGACACTGAAGCTTTCTTT.

Only a few counts were recorded for this clone. The rearrangement uses TRBV7-9 and TRBJ1-2; the D gene is possibly TRBD1 (5 bases). The germline V and J ends were trimmed by 0 bases and 4 bases, with 15 bases remaining between them. The CDR3 covers 16 residues. In germline, CDR1 is SEHNR, CDR2 FQNEAQ (reference sequence). CDR3 nucleotides: TGTGCCAGCAGCTTAGCGCTCTGGGGGTCAGCCTATGGCTACACCTTC. Its protein product is CASSLALWGSAYGYTF.

This chain links TRBV6-6 with TRBJ1-6; weak D call: TRBD1 (5 bases). CDR3 length: 16 residues. The germline V gene encodes CDR1 MNHNY and CDR2 SVGAGI (reference sequence). The V end lost 3 bases, the J end lost 7 bases, and 16 bases lay between the germline ends. The CDR3: CASSYLRGDQNSPLHF. CDR3 bases: TGTGCCAGCAGTTATTTGAGGGGAGATCAGAATTCACCCCTCCACTTT.

The chain links TRBV21-1 to TRBJ2-1. TRBV21-1 is labeled a pseudogene. This CDR3 has 14 residues. CDR3 region: CASSNRDGPNEQFF. For the CDR3, the DNA is TGTGCCAGCAGCAACCGGGACGGCCCCAATGAGCAGTTCTTC.

Regarding this clone: A much larger clone lies a single base off, so this may be a read error. The sample carries other DNA sequences with the same CDR3. This chain joins TRBV9 and TRBJ2-7; no clear D gene. The CDR3 loop spans 14 amino acids. Germline lookup yields CDR1 SGDLS and CDR2 YYNGEE. Deletions cut 0 bases from V and 0 bases from J, with 7 bases between. The CDR3 sequence is CASSVGGSSYEQYF. The CDR3, as DNA: TGTGCCAGCAGCGTAGGGGGAAGCTCCTACGAGCAGTACTTC. The complete variable domain, with remaining parts taken from reference TRBV9 and TRBJ2-7, reads DSGVTQTPKHLITATGQRVTLRCSPRSGDLSVYWYQQSLDQGLQFLIQYYNGEERAKGNILERFSAQQFPDLHSELNLSSLELGDSALYFCASSVGGSSYEQYFGPGTRLTVT.

The chain uses TRBV9 and TRBJ2-3; 10 positions match TRBD2. Trimming cost V 3 bases and J 5 bases; bases outside gene matches: 9. CDR1 and CDR2 (germline): SGDLS, YYNGEE. This CDR3 contains 16 residues. CDR3 in amino acids: CASSDQVAGGRDTQYF. Written as DNA, the CDR3 is TGTGCCAGCAGCGACCAGGTAGCGGGGGGTAGAGATACGCAGTATTTT.

This clone was recorded once. V gene TRBV29-1 combines with J gene TRBJ1-5; 7 nucleotides line up with TRBD1. The V segment lost 7 bases and the J segment 4 bases; nucleotides outside the gene matches: 7. From germline, CDR1 is SQVTM and CDR2 ANQGSEA. The CDR3 is 13 amino acids. This CDR3 is CSAETGRNQPQHF. CDR3 nucleotides: TGCAGCGCAGAGACAGGGCGAAATCAGCCCCAGCATTTT.

The chain recombines TRBV11-2 with TRBJ1-1, with 9 nucleotides matching TRBD1. Germline V gene sequence: CDR1 SGHAT, CDR2 FQNNGV. The V gene end was trimmed by 6 bases and the J gene end by 2 bases; junction bases not matched to a gene: 4. CDR3 length equals 14 residues. The CDR3 reads CASSQDRGNTEAFF. DNA for the CDR3: TGTGCCAGCAGTCAGGACAGGGGAAACACTGAAGCTTTCTTT.